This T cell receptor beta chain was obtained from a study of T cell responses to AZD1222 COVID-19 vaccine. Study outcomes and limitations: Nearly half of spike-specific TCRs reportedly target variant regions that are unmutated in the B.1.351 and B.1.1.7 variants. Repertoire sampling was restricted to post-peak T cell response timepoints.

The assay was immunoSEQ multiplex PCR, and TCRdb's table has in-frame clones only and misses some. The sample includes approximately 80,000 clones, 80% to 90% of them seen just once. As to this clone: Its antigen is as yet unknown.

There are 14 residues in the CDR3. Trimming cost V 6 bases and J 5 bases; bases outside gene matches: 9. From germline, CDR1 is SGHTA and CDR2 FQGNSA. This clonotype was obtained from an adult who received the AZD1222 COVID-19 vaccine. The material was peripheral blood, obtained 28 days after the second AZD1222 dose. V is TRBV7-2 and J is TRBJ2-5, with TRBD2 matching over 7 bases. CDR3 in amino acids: CASSRGLPGETQYF. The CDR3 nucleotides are TGTGCCAGCAGTCGGGGACTACCCGGGGAGACCCAGTACTTC.